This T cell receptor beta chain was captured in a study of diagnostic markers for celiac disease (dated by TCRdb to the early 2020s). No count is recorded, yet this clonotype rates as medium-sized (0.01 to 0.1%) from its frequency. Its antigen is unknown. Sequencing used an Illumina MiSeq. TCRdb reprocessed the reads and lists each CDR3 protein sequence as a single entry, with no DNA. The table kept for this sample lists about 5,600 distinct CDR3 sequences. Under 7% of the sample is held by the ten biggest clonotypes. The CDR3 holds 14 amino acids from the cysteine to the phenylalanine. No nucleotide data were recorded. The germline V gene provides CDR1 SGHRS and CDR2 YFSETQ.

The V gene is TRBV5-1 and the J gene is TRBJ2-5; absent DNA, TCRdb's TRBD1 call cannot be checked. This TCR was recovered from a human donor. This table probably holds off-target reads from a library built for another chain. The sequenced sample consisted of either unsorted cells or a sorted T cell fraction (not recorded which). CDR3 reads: CASSQGGIRETQYF.